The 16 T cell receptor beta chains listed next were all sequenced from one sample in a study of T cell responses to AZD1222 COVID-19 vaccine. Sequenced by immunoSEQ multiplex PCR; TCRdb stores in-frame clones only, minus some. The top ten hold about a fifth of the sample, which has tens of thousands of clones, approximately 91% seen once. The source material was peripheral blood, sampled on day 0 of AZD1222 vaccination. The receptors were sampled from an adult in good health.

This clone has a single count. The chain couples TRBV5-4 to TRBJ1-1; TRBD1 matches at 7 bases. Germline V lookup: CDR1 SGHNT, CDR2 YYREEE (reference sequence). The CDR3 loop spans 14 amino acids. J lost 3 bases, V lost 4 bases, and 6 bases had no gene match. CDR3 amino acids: CASSQTGADTEAFF. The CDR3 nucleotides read TGTGCCAGCAGCCAAACAGGGGCCGACACTGAAGCTTTCTTT.

The CDR3 reads CASSLLAGASTDTQYF. The CDR3 DNA sequence: TGTGCCAGCAGCTTACTGGCGGGAGCTAGCACAGATACGCAGTATTTT. This chain joins TRBV7-3 and TRBJ2-3; TRBD2 matches at 7 bases. V was clipped by 2 bases and J by 0 bases; unmatched bases: 5. This CDR3 has 16 amino acids. Germline lookup yields CDR1 SGHTA and CDR2 FQGTGA.

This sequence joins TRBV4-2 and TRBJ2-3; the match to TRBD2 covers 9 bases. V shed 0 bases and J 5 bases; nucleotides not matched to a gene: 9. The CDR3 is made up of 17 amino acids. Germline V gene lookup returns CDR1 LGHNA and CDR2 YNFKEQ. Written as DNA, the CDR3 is TGTGCCAGCAGCCAAGACTATGCCAGCGGGGGGAAAGATACGCAGTATTTT. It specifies CASSQDYASGGKDTQYF.

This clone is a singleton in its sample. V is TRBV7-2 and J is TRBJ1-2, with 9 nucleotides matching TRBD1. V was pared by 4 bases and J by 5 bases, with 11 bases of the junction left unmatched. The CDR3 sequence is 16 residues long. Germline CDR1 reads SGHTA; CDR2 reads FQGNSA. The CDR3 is CASSSPTGTGPYGYTF. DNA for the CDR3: TGTGCCAGCAGCTCTCCTACCGGGACAGGGCCTTATGGCTACACCTTC.

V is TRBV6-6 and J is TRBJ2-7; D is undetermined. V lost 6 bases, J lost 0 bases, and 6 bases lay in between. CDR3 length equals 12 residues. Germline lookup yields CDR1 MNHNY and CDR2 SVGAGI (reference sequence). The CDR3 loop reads CASSPSSYEQYF. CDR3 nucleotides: TGTGCCAGCAGCCCCTCCTCCTACGAGCAGTACTTC.

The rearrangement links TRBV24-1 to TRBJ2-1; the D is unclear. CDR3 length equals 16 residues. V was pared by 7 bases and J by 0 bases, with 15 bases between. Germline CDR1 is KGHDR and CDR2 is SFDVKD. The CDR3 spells CATSPSGGSSYNEQFF. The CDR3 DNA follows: TGTGCCACCAGCCCGTCTGGTGGTAGCTCCTACAATGAGCAGTTCTTC.

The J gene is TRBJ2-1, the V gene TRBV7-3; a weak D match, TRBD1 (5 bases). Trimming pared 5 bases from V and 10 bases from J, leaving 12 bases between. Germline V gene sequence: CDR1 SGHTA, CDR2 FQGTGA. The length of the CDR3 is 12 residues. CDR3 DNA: TGTGCCAGCAGCCCCAACAGGAAAGAGCAGTTCTTC. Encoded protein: CASSPNRKEQFF.

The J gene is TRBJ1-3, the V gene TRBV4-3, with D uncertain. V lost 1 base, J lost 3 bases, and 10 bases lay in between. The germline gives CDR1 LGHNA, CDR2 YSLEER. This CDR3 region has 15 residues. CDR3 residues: CASSQGIGVGNTIYF. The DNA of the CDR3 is TGCGCCAGCAGCCAAGGAATTGGAGTTGGAAACACCATATATTTT.

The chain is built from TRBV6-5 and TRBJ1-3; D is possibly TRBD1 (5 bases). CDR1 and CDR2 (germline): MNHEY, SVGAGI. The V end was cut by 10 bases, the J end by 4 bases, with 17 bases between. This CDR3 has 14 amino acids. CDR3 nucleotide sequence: TGTGCCACCTGGACATCCTTAAGGGGAAACACCATATATTTT. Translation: CATWTSLRGNTIYF.

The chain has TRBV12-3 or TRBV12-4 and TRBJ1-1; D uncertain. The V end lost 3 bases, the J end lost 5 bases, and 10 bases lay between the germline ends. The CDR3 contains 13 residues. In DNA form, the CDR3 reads TGTGCCAGCAGTTTCGACGATGGGACTGAAGCTTTCTTT. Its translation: CASSFDDGTEAFF.

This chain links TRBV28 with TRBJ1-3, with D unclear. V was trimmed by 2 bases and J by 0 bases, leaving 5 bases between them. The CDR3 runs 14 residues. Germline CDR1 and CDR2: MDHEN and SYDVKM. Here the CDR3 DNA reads TGTGCCAGCAGTTTAAGGAGCTCTGGAAACACCATATATTTT. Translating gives CASSLRSSGNTIYF.

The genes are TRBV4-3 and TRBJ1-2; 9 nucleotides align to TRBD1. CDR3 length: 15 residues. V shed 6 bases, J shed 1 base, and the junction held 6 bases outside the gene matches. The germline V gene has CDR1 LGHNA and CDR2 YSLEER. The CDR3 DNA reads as TGCGCCAGCAGACCAAGGGACAGGGATAACTATGGCTACACCTTC. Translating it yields CASRPRDRDNYGYTF.

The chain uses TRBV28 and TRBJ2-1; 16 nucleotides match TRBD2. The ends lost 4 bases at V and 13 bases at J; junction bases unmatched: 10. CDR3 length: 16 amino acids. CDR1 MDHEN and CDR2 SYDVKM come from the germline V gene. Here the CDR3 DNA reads TGTGCCAGCAGTTCCGGGACTAGCGGGGGGGCGGTCGGACAGTTCTTC. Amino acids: CASSSGTSGGAVGQFF.

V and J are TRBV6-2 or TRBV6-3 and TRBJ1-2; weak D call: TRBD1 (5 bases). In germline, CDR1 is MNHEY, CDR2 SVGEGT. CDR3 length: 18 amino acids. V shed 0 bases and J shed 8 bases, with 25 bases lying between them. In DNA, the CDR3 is TGTGCCAGCAGTTACTCACGGCTACGACCGACATTAGGGGACGGCTACACCTTC. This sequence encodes CASSYSRLRPTLGDGYTF.

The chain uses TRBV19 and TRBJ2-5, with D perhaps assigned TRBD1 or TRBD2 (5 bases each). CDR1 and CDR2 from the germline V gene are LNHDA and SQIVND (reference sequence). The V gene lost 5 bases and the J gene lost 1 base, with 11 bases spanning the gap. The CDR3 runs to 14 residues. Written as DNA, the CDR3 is TGTGCCAGTAGTTTCCACGGGACCCAAGAGACCCAGTACTTC. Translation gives CASSFHGTQETQYF. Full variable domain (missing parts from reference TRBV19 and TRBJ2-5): DGGITQSPKYLFRKEGQNVTLSCEQNLNHDAMYWYRQDPGQGLRLIYYSQIVNDFQKGDIAEGYSVSREKKESFPLTVTSAQKNPTAFYLCASSFHGTQETQYFGPGTRLLVL.

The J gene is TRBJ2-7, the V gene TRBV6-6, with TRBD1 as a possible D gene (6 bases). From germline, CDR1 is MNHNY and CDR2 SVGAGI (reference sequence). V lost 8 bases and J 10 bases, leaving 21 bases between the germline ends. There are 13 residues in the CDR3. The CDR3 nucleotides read TGTGCCAGCCTAGAACGGGACAACCTTGATCAGTACTTC. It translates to CASLERDNLDQYF.